This TCR beta chain was recorded in a study of blood T cells in healthy people across ages. Background on the study: About one barcoded beta molecule was captured per two T cells (by template switching). Points from the study as a whole: TCR beta diversity tracked closely with naive T cell percentage.

The use of a sample-barcoded 5' primer and a J-beta primer mix characterized a second PCR of roughly 6 to 11 cycles. All cDNA molecules were each tagged by a template-switch adaptor with 12 random nucleotides. TCRdb ran MiXCR on the 5' RACE reads and lists one entry per CDR3 protein. Here the sample spans roughly 1,700,000 distinct CDR3 sequences, 25% to 30% being singletons. This clonotype was detected many times. Its antigen remains unidentified. Samples each had at least 5 micrograms of total RNA extracted. J gave up 0 bases and V 8 bases, and 7 bases lay outside the gene matches. The CDR3 contains 15 residues. The germline gives CDR1 WSHSY, CDR2 SAAADI.

V is TRBV10-2 and J is TRBJ2-3, with 8 bases matching TRBD2. The receptor's source is a woman aged 25 to 39 in good health. Material: blood. For the CDR3, the DNA is TGCGCCAGCTCGGGGGGGATGCTTAGCACAGATACGCAGTATTTT. Its translation: CASSGGMLSTDTQYF.